The entry below gives a single T cell receptor (beta chain) sequence along with its context. This sample stems from a study of long-term antiretroviral therapy in people with HIV. They ran version v3.0 of the immunoSEQ assay at survey level. Each sample had sequencing targeting roughly 40,000-50,000 T-cell genomes. Sequenced by immunoSEQ multiplex PCR; TCRdb stores in-frame clones only, minus some. Of about 29,000 clones listed, 70% to 90% were seen once; the top ten hold 4.1%. Looked up from germline, CDR1 is LGHNA and CDR2 is YNFKEQ. The CDR3 has 17 residues. Trimming took 0 bases from V and 4 from J, leaving 17 bases between them.

The TCR sequence derives from a woman under 30 with HIV. The chain has TRBV4-2 and TRBJ2-3; no definite D call. This sample comprised unsorted PBMCs, obtained 0.5 years after starting antiretroviral therapy. This CDR3 reads CASSQEFWGRVSDTQYF. The CDR3 DNA reads as TGTGCCAGCAGCCAAGAATTTTGGGGTAGAGTGTCAGATACGCAGTATTTT.